This T cell receptor beta chain is from a study of blood T cell repertoires in COVID-19. About the study: The United States, Italy and Spain were the sources of the acute and convalescent COVID-19 samples. PBMCs, B-cell-depleted T cells, or T cells provided the cDNA or gDNA that made up the material.

The CDR3 consists of 16 residues. Germline assignment: CDR1 SGHRS and CDR2 YFSETQ. Unmatched junction bases numbered 7, after V lost 2 bases and J lost 5 bases. Assay used: immunoSEQ multiplex PCR; TCRdb lists only in-frame clones, some missing. The data show more than 150,000 clones, about four fifths seen once. The specimen was peripheral blood. This clonotype was sampled from a man aged 60 to 75 with acute or convalescent COVID-19. The V gene is TRBV5-1, the J gene TRBJ1-4, with TRBD1 matching 9 bases. The CDR3 region is CASSLGQGPGNEKLFF. The CDR3 nucleotides read TGCGCCAGCAGCTTAGGACAGGGGCCGGGGAATGAAAAACTGTTTTTT.